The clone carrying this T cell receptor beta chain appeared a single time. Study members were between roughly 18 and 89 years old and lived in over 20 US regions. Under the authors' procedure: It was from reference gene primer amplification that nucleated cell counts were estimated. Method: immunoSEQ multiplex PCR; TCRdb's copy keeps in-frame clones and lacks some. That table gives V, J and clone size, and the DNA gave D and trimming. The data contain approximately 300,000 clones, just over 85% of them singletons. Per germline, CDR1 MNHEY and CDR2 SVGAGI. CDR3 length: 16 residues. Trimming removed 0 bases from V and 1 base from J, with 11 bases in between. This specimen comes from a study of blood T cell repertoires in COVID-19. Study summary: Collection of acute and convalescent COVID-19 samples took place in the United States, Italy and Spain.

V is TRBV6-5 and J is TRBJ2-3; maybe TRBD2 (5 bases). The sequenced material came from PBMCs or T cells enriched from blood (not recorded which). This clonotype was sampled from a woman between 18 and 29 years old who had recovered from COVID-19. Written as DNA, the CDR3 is TGTGCCAGCAGTTACTCTGGCGGGTCGGGCACAGATACGCAGTATTTT. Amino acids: CASSYSGGSGTDTQYF.